This T cell receptor beta chain was recovered during a study of response to subunit inactivated influenza vaccine. This clonotype was seen just once. Trimming took 6 bases from V and 2 from J, leaving 19 bases between them. The CDR3 runs to 16 residues. Per the germline V gene, CDR1 is LGHNA and CDR2 is YNFKEQ. TCRdb analysed the RT-PCR reads with MiXCR anew, one entry per CDR3 protein. Of roughly 500,000 distinct CDR3 sequences in the sample, roughly 23% were seen once. The sample was also linked to a second study, of T cells expressing NK-cell markers. That investigation notes: UMI-tagged 5'RACE template switching yielded the TCR beta cDNA.

The chain uses TRBV4-2 and TRBJ2-5; D is possibly TRBD2 (6 bases). The sequences come from CD4+ T cells sorted from PBMCs, collected roughly 12 days after vaccination. This TCR was sampled from a man aged 50 or older who received an inactivated influenza vaccine. CDR3 protein: CASSMVGGELQETQYF. The CDR3 DNA reads as TGTGCCAGCAGTATGGTAGGAGGGGAATTGCAAGAGACCCAGTACTTC.